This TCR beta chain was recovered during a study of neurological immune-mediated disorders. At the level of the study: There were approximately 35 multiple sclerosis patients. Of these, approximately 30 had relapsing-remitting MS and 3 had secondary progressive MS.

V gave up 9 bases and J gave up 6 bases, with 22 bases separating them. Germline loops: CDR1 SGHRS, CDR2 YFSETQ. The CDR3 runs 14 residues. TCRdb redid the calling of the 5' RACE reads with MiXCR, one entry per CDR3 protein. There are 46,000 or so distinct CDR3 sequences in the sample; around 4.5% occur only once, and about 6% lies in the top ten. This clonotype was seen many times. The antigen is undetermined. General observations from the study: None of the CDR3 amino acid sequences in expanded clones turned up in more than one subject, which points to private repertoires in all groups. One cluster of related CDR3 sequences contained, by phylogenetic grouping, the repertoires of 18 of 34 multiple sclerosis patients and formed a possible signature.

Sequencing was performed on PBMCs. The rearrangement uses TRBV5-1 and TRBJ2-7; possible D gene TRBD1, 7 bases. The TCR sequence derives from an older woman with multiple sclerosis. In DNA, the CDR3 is TGCGCCACCTCGGAGTGGCAGGGGGGAGGCGAGCAGTACTTC. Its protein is CATSEWQGGGEQYF. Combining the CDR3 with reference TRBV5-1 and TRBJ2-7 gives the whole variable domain KAGVTQTPRYLIKTRGQQVTLSCSPISGHRSVSWYQQTPGQGLQFLFEYFSETQRNKGNFPGRFSGRQFSNSRSEMNVSTLELGDSALYLCATSEWQGGGEQYFGPGTRLTVT.